This T cell receptor (beta chain) was documented in a study of blood T cell repertoires in COVID-19. Overall study: Samples representing acute and convalescent COVID-19 were sourced from the United States, Italy and Spain.

In germline, CDR1 is GTSNPN, CDR2 SVGIG (reference sequence). The trim removed 4 bases at V and 4 bases at J, leaving 7 bases unmatched. CDR3 length: 15 amino acids. The repertoire was sequenced with immunoSEQ multiplex PCR; TCRdb's copy has only in-frame clones and lacks some. The repertoire holds around 300,000 clones, with 89% as singletons. The study drew participants aged about 18 to 90 years from 20 to 30 US areas. Participant-given clinical history determined each cohort assignment. Cohort 3 donors were reported recovered after two negative PCRs, clearance, or symptom resolution. The V call is TRBV30, the J call TRBJ2-1; 10 bases fit TRBD2. Sequenced input: PBMCs or T cells enriched from blood (not recorded which). The source is a middle-aged woman who had recovered from COVID-19. The CDR3 region is CAWTRLAGRYNEQFF. The CDR3 region has the DNA TGTGCCTGGACTAGACTAGCGGGTCGGTACAATGAGCAGTTCTTC.